The entry that follows covers one T cell receptor beta chain sequence. No antigen is known for it. Some clones are missing from TCRdb's copy, which holds only in-frame ones; the method was immunoSEQ multiplex PCR. The sample consists of around 5,000 clones, roughly 65% of them appearing once. Germline V lookup: CDR1 MGHRA, CDR2 YSYEKL. V lost 3 bases, J lost 6 bases, and 17 bases lay in between. The CDR3 has 15 residues. The sample comes from a study of CD8 T cell repertoires and HIV-1 epitope variants. As for the study in general: Tested: three Gag epitope families, Nef HW9 and YT9. An uncultured baseline aliquot held 1M T cells.

The sequence came from a male donor with HIV. The genes are TRBV4-1 and TRBJ1-2, with D possibly TRBD1 on 6 matching bases. Sample: cultured CD8+ T cells derived from PBMCs. CDR3 nucleotide sequence: TGCGCCAGCAGCCAGGCCCCGACAGGTGTAGATGGCTACACCTTC. This codes for CASSQAPTGVDGYTF.